What follows describes a single T cell receptor (beta chain). The specificity of this receptor is unknown. The sample holds no much larger clone one base away, and base qualities are not on file. For repertoire sequencing, TCR beta CDR3 regions were amplified from RNA transcripts. HTBI primers and the Qiagen OneStep RT-PCR kit were used in a first-round RT-PCR, which was followed by a second-round multiplex PCR, size selection and purification. The libraries underwent paired-end sequencing with 100 bp reads on an Illumina HiSeq2000. The study's own analysis went as follows. SOAPnuke was used to process the reads, throwing out any read that had adapters, had uncalled bases, had a mean Phred below 15, or lacked an exact constant-primer or identifier match. COPE v1.2.5 was used to merge high-quality paired reads. Unique nucleotide sequences were defined as clonotypes and aligned to IMGT TRB V, D and J references using MiTCR v1.1. Analysis was restricted to V-J combinations with a frequency above 0.0001, which covered about 99% of repertoires. For each V-J combination, a TCR clonal expansion and chaos score was defined as the ratio of F50 clonal expansion to chaos observed in the TCRdist matrix. Welch's t-statistics and random forest were used to reduce features to approximately 13 V-J combinations, which were fed into a naive Bayes classifier. The similarity between thyroid and blood repertoires was quantified using the Morisita-Horn index. TCRdb ran its own pipeline on the public reads, namely fastp trimming at Q25 and MiXCR clone calling, and kept in-frame beta chains. Rows are combined by CDR3 protein, so each entry shows the most common genes and DNA. The V and J calls and clone size come from TCRdb's table, not from the authors' own analysis. Counted in this sample were 650,000 to 900,000 distinct CDR3 sequences; 40% of them appeared once. Of the sample, around 40% is held by the ten largest clones.

This sample is part of a study of Graves' ophthalmopathy and Graves' hyperthyroidism listed by TCRdb under 2018. A note on the overall study: Peripheral blood was collected before any treatment was given, at the time of initial diagnosis. In total, around 130 blood samples were TCR-sequenced: 43 ophthalmopathy, approximately 80 hyperthyroidism and some 17 hyperthyroidism-to-ophthalmopathy patients. Following sampling, methimazole starting at 30 mg daily was administered to hyperthyroidism patients, and high-dose intravenous methylprednisolone was administered to ophthalmopathy patients. To explore V-J signatures that separate ophthalmopathy from hyperthyroidism, a discovery set of approximately 100 patients was enrolled, consisting of 43 with ophthalmopathy and roughly 59 with stable hyperthyroidism. The study used signatures of the TCR beta repertoire to tell Graves' ophthalmopathy apart from Graves' hyperthyroidism and to predict which patients would progress to ophthalmopathy. In about six hyperthyroidism patients, the T-cell repertoires found in thyroid tissue were compared with those found in blood. An independent validation cohort comprised some 19 hyperthyroidism patients and some 16 patients who later progressed from hyperthyroidism to ophthalmopathy.

A distance of 14 bases separates the germline ends of V and J, which lose 5 bases and 1 base respectively. The CDR3 spans 15 residues, from the cysteine through the phenylalanine. Just the 45-base CDR3 DNA is kept, in frame starting at base 1. CDR1 and CDR2, looked up from the germline V gene (reference sequence), are SEHNR and FQNEAQ. Ophthalmopathy patients were characterized by moderately to severely active disease, a Clinical Activity Score of at least 3, a NOSPECS grade of at least 4, and a disease duration under 3 months. Patients with other autoimmune diseases, uncontrolled infections, pregnancy or lactation were excluded from the study. Diagnosis was based on clinical symptoms, serum thyroxine, TRAb, thyroid ultrasound and orbital computed tomography. Ficoll-Paque density gradient centrifugation was used to isolate PBMCs from 8 to 10 ml of fresh peripheral blood. Trizol reagent was used to extract the total RNA, and its quality was then checked on an Agilent 2100 Bioanalyzer.

Points the paper makes about the study in general: The 13-signature model separated ophthalmopathy from stable hyperthyroidism with roughly 89% sensitivity and approximately 83% specificity in cross-validation, and 80%/75% in the test set. In validation, the model predicted ophthalmopathy progression with more than 55% sensitivity and approximately 78% specificity; roughly 11 predicted patients were CT-confirmed with GO in a median of approximately 6.5 months. Sample size was not predetermined statistically, and investigators were not blinded to group allocation. Among expanded thyroid clonotypes with frequency above 0.001, most also showed up in blood, which suggests that blood repertoires may reflect the thyroid immune response.

This TCR was sampled from an adult man with Graves' ophthalmopathy. The sequence is built from TRBV7-9 and TRBJ1-1; confidence is insufficient to name the D gene. Sequences were obtained from peripheral blood. Here the CDR3 is given as CASSPIETGNTEAFF. The bases read TGTGCCAGCAGCCCCATCGAGACGGGGAACACTGAAGCTTTCTTT.